This T cell receptor (beta chain) was sequenced in a study of blood T cell repertoires in COVID-19. Background on the study: The United States, Italy and Spain provided the acute and convalescent COVID-19 samples. T cells, B-cell-depleted T cells, or PBMCs provided the cDNA or gDNA that served as material.

This CDR3 has 18 amino acids. Trimming took off 5 bases at V and 0 bases at J, with 17 bases between the two ends. Germline CDR1 reads SGHVS; CDR2 reads FQNEAQ. The assay was immunoSEQ multiplex PCR, and TCRdb's table has in-frame clones only and misses some. The sample has some 140,000 clones; around four fifths are singletons. The chain is built from TRBV7-8 and TRBJ1-6; tentative D call: TRBD1 (6 bases). The clonotype originates from a man between 60 and 75 years old who had recovered from COVID-19. Sequencing was done on a sample of peripheral blood. The CDR3 sequence is CASSAGDTLSSYNSPLHF. The CDR3 DNA reads as TGTGCCAGCAGCGCGGGGGACACCCTGAGCTCCTATAATTCACCCCTCCACTTT.